A single sample is the source of the 25 T cell receptor beta chains below, sequenced in a study of patients and donors after allogeneic stem cell transplantation. One entry per CDR3 protein, called by TCRdb with MiXCR from the RT-PCR reads. This table has about 960,000 distinct CDR3 sequences, roughly 18% appearing once. Sequencing was performed on blood, either unsorted or a sorted T cell fraction (not recorded which). These receptors came from a human donor who was either an allogeneic HSCT recipient or a stem cell or donor lymphocyte infusion donor (not recorded which). It is not recorded whose cells these are; they may come from a transplant donor.

This chain links TRBV7-8 with TRBJ1-2, with D possibly matching TRBD1 (5 bases). Germline V gene lookup returns CDR1 SGHVS and CDR2 FQNEAQ. Trimming stripped 3 bases from V and 8 bases from J, with 13 bases between. CDR3 length: 13 residues. CDR3 sequence reads: CASSFSAGVGYTF. CDR3 nucleotides: TGTGCCAGCAGCTTTTCGGCGGGGGTGGGCTACACCTTC.

The chain combines TRBV6-5 with TRBJ1-2, with D possibly matching TRBD1 (5 bases). CDR1 and CDR2 (germline): MNHEY, SVGAGI. This CDR3 is built from 14 residues. Trimming shortened V by 2 bases and J by 6 bases, and 13 bases separated the two germline ends. In DNA form, the CDR3 reads TGTGCCAGCAGTTACGACGGGGGAGTCAATGGCTACACCTTC. This translates into CASSYDGGVNGYTF.

The sample holds a few counts of this clonotype. This sequence joins TRBV4-2 and TRBJ2-6; tentative D call: TRBD2 (6 bases). CDR1 is LGHNA and CDR2 is YNFKEQ in the germline V gene. The V end lost 1 base, the J end lost 2 bases, and 9 bases lay between the germline ends. The length of the CDR3 is 16 residues. The CDR3 is CASSQVWEAGANVLTF. For the CDR3, the DNA is TGTGCCAGCAGCCAAGTTTGGGAGGCTGGGGCCAACGTCCTGACTTTC.

This clonotype was seen more than once but under ten times. The V and J genes are TRBV6-2 or TRBV6-3 and TRBJ2-7, with a weak D call TRBD2 (6 bases). The CDR3 spans 16 residues. Trimming pared 5 bases from V and 0 bases from J, leaving 17 bases between. Per germline, CDR1 MNHEY and CDR2 SVGEGT. The CDR3 DNA follows: TGTGCCAGCAGTCCCCCTCGGGACTCGATCTCCTACGAGCAGTACTTC. This gives the protein CASSPPRDSISYEQYF.

The V and J genes are TRBV25-1 and TRBJ1-2; 8 bases match TRBD1. The CDR3 runs 11 residues. Per germline, CDR1 MGHDK and CDR2 SYGVNS. The junction had 3 bases not matched to a gene; V was cut back by 7 bases and J by 8 bases. The CDR3 loop is CASTQGAGYTF. The CDR3 coding sequence is TGTGCCAGCACGCAGGGGGCCGGCTACACCTTC.

This clonotype was counted only a few times. The V and J genes are TRBV7-2 and TRBJ2-4, with TRBD1 matching over 7 bases. Trimming cost V 5 bases and J 5 bases; bases outside gene matches: 9. The germline gives CDR1 SGHTA, CDR2 FQGNSA. CDR3 length: 15 amino acids. CDR3 region: CASSKEGTAENIQYF. CDR3 sequence (DNA): TGTGCCAGCAGCAAAGAAGGGACAGCTGAAAACATTCAGTACTTC.

There are a few counts of this clonotype. The genes are TRBV4-3 and TRBJ1-6; possibly TRBD1 for D (5 bases). This CDR3 spans 12 amino acids. The V end lost 0 bases, the J end lost 14 bases, and 8 bases lay between the germline ends. The germline gives CDR1 LGHNA, CDR2 YSLEER. CDR3 in amino acids: CASSQDARALHF. The CDR3 nucleotides are TGCGCCAGCAGCCAAGATGCCAGGGCCCTCCACTTT.

Only a few counts were recorded for this clonotype. The chain has TRBV7-8 and TRBJ2-7; D is possibly TRBD2 (5 bases). The CDR3 consists of 15 residues. Trimming took off 1 base at V and 0 bases at J, with 10 bases between the two ends. Germline V CDR1 and CDR2: SGHVS, FQNEAQ. CDR3 in amino acids: CASSLGATSSYEQYF. CDR3 bases: TGTGCCAGCAGCTTAGGGGCCACTAGCTCCTACGAGCAGTACTTC. The full variable domain, rest sourced from reference TRBV7-8 and TRBJ2-7, is GAGVSQSPRYKVAKRGQDVALRCDPISGHVSLFWYQQALGQGPEFLTYFQNEAQLDKSGLPSDRFFAERPEGSVSTLKIQRTQQEDSAVYLCASSLGATSSYEQYFGPGTRLTVT.

The table lists this clonotype with many counts. The chain uses TRBV18 and TRBJ2-3; TRBD2 agrees at 9 bases. The germline V gene has CDR1 KGHSH and CDR2 LQKENI. V lost 6 bases, J lost 2 bases, and 3 bases stayed unmatched. This CDR3 spans 14 amino acids. CDR3 in DNA: TGTGCCAGCTCCCGGACTAGCGACACAGATACGCAGTATTTT. Encoded protein: CASSRTSDTDTQYF.

This sequence joins TRBV5-1 and TRBJ2-3; no definite D call. V was clipped by 8 bases and J by 0 bases, with 19 bases between them. The CDR3 consists of 16 residues. From germline, CDR1 is SGHRS and CDR2 YFSETQ. DNA of the CDR3: TGCGCCAGTCGAACCGGTTACTCGAGGAGCACAGATACGCAGTATTTT. Encoded protein: CASRTGYSRSTDTQYF.

The J gene is TRBJ2-1, the V gene TRBV5-1; 8 nucleotides match TRBD1. The CDR3 has 16 residues. Unmatched junction bases numbered 7, after V lost 4 bases and J lost 1 base. Germline V gives CDR1 SGHRS, CDR2 YFSETQ. This chain's CDR3 is CASSRGQAVSYNEQFF. The CDR3 DNA reads as TGCGCCAGCAGCAGGGGACAGGCCGTATCCTACAATGAGCAGTTCTTC.

CDR3 nucleotides: TGTGCCAGCATTCAAACGGGGGCGGGGACTGAAGCTTTCTTT. This gives the protein CASIQTGAGTEAFF. This chain joins TRBV5-6 and TRBJ1-1; maybe TRBD1 (6 bases). V was cut by 6 bases and J by 5 bases, with 17 bases left in between. The CDR3 runs 14 residues. Germline loops: CDR1 SGHDT, CDR2 YYEEEE.

The CDR3 sequence is CASSSYPSGRNNEQFF. The CDR3 DNA reads as TGTGCCAGCAGCTCTTACCCGAGCGGGAGGAACAATGAGCAGTTCTTC. This rearrangement joins TRBV7-8 to TRBJ2-1; 9 bases are shared with TRBD2. Germline V gene lookup returns CDR1 SGHVS and CDR2 FQNEAQ. The CDR3 loop spans 16 amino acids. The V and J ends lost 4 bases and 5 bases, in that order; junction bases with no gene match: 9.

This clonotype was seen a handful of times. The chain recombines TRBV5-1 with TRBJ2-7, with 8 nucleotides matching TRBD1. The CDR3 loop spans 15 amino acids. Germline CDR1 and CDR2: SGHRS and YFSETQ. V was clipped by 3 bases and J by 1 base; unmatched bases: 6. CDR3 in amino acids: CASSYGQGFSYEQYF. CDR3 nucleotides: TGCGCCAGCAGCTACGGACAGGGCTTTTCCTACGAGCAGTACTTC.

V gene TRBV7-2 combines with J gene TRBJ2-5; D gene unclear. Trimming left V 3 bases short and J 6 bases short, with 11 bases between. Looked up from germline, CDR1 is SGHTA and CDR2 is FQGNSA. The CDR3 sequence is 13 residues long. CDR3 nucleotide sequence: TGTGCCAGCAGCTTGGGCGGTTCCCAGACCCAGTACTTC. This encodes CASSLGGSQTQYF.

The chain couples TRBV4-1 to TRBJ2-7; TRBD2 might be the D (6 bases). Trimming shortened V by 0 bases and J by 0 bases, and 12 bases separated the two germline ends. The V gene's germline CDR1 is MGHRA and CDR2 YSYEKL. The CDR3 is 16 residues long. The CDR3 DNA sequence: TGCGCCAGCAGCCAAGATCGTGGACTAAGCTCCTACGAGCAGTACTTC. It codes for CASSQDRGLSSYEQYF.

The gene calls are TRBV3-1 and TRBJ2-7, with D possibly matching TRBD2 (5 bases). The CDR3 consists of 14 residues. CDR1 is LGHDT, CDR2 YNNKEL, per germline (reference sequence). Trimming removed 4 bases at V and 3 bases at J, with 13 bases between. The CDR3 nucleotides are TGTGCCAGCAGCCCCATTGGACTTCACTACGAGCAGTACTTC. This translates into CASSPIGLHYEQYF.

The chain is built from TRBV13 and TRBJ1-1; D is uncertain. Trimming shortened V by 4 bases and J by 9 bases, and 27 bases separated the two germline ends. The V gene's germline CDR1 is PRHDT and CDR2 FYEKMQ (reference sequence). The CDR3 is made up of 17 amino acids. CDR3 protein: CASSSARASKADCQAFF. The CDR3 region has the DNA TGTGCCAGCAGCTCCGCCCGGGCCTCGAAAGCAGACTGTCAAGCTTTCTTT.

This clonotype was detected a few times. This chain uses TRBV6-5 with TRBJ1-5, with 9 bases matching TRBD1. Germline assignment: CDR1 MNHEY and CDR2 SVGAGI. V was clipped by 2 bases and J by 4 bases; unmatched bases: 3. The CDR3 spans 15 residues. CDR3 bases: TGTGCCAGCAGTTACAGACAGGGGGGGAATCAGCCCCAGCATTTT. Translating it yields CASSYRQGGNQPQHF.

This clonotype was counted a few times. The V call is TRBV20-1, the J call TRBJ2-1, with D maybe TRBD2 (6 bases). V was cut by 0 bases and J by 6 bases, with 15 bases left in between. CDR1 and CDR2 (germline): DFQATT, SNEGSKA (reference sequence). The CDR3 sequence is 15 residues long. The CDR3 coding sequence is TGCAGTGCTAGAGATCGGCGGGGTGGAACCAATGAGCAGTTCTTC. This codes for CSARDRRGGTNEQFF.

The chain combines TRBV27 with TRBJ2-2; 11 bases align to TRBD2. Germline V gene lookup returns CDR1 MNHEY and CDR2 SMNVEV (reference sequence). V lost 5 bases, J lost 7 bases, and 3 bases stayed unmatched. The CDR3 has 14 residues. The chain's CDR3 is CASSHSGRDGELFF. CDR3 nucleotide sequence: TGTGCCAGCAGTCATAGCGGGAGGGACGGGGAGCTGTTTTTT.

This clonotype occurred many times. This chain uses TRBV10-3 with TRBJ2-7; 9 bases are shared with TRBD1. Germline-derived CDR1 and CDR2 are ENHRY and SYGVKD. The CDR3 spans 14 residues. Losses at the gene ends were 8 bases for V and 6 bases for J; bases not matched to a gene: 11. CDR3 protein: CAIATTGTGFEQYF. CDR3 DNA: TGTGCCATCGCTACCACCGGGACAGGGTTCGAGCAGTACTTC.

J is TRBJ2-3 and V is TRBV20-1, with 7 bases lining up with TRBD2. V shed 6 bases, J shed 0 bases, and the junction held 3 bases outside the gene matches. This CDR3 has 13 amino acids. Germline-derived CDR1 and CDR2 are DFQATT and SNEGSKA (reference sequence). The CDR3 loop is CSAVSGSTDTQYF. Here the CDR3 DNA reads TGCAGTGCCGTTAGCGGGAGCACAGATACGCAGTATTTT.

This clonotype was picked up a small number of times. The V and J genes are TRBV9 and TRBJ1-1, with D possibly being TRBD1 (5 bases). Germline CDR1 and CDR2: SGDLS and YYNGEE. This CDR3 is built from 12 residues. The V gene lost 3 bases and the J gene lost 8 bases, with 11 bases spanning the gap. The CDR3 here is CASSGDGGEAFF. DNA of the CDR3: TGTGCCAGCAGCGGAGACGGGGGAGAAGCTTTCTTT.

V usage is TRBV7-8 and J usage is TRBJ1-1, with D perhaps matching TRBD1 (5 bases). The CDR3 extends over 15 amino acids. Per germline, CDR1 SGHVS and CDR2 FQNEAQ. V lost 5 bases to trimming and J lost 2 bases, with 15 bases between them. CDR3 bases: TGTGCCAGCAGCGACCCCCGGGGGTTAAACACTGAAGCTTTCTTT. Encoded protein: CASSDPRGLNTEAFF. Combining the CDR3 with reference TRBV7-8 and TRBJ1-1 gives the whole variable domain GAGVSQSPRYKVAKRGQDVALRCDPISGHVSLFWYQQALGQGPEFLTYFQNEAQLDKSGLPSDRFFAERPEGSVSTLKIQRTQQEDSAVYLCASSDPRGLNTEAFFGQGTRLTVV.